This T cell receptor (beta chain) was identified in a study of response to subunit inactivated influenza vaccine. Study-wide results and limits: New T cells are recruited in small numbers by each seasonal influenza vaccination, according to the authors' suggestion.

This clonotype was seen a few times. Its antigen is still unknown. TCRdb redid the calling of the RT-PCR reads with MiXCR, one entry per CDR3 protein. The sample consists of about 480,000 distinct CDR3 sequences, over 10% of them appearing once. There are 14 residues in the CDR3. V dropped 1 base and J dropped 10 bases, with 17 bases sitting between them. Germline V CDR1 and CDR2: LNHNV, YYDKDF (reference sequence). The chain is built from TRBV15 and TRBJ2-7; maybe TRBD2 (6 bases). This receptor was identified in a man aged 45 to 65 who received an inactivated influenza vaccine. Specimen: PBMCs from blood, collected 40 to 50 days after vaccination. CDR3 residues: CATSRGFGSSHQYF. The CDR3 coding sequence is TGTGCCACCAGCAGAGGCTTCGGGAGCTCTCATCAGTACTTC.